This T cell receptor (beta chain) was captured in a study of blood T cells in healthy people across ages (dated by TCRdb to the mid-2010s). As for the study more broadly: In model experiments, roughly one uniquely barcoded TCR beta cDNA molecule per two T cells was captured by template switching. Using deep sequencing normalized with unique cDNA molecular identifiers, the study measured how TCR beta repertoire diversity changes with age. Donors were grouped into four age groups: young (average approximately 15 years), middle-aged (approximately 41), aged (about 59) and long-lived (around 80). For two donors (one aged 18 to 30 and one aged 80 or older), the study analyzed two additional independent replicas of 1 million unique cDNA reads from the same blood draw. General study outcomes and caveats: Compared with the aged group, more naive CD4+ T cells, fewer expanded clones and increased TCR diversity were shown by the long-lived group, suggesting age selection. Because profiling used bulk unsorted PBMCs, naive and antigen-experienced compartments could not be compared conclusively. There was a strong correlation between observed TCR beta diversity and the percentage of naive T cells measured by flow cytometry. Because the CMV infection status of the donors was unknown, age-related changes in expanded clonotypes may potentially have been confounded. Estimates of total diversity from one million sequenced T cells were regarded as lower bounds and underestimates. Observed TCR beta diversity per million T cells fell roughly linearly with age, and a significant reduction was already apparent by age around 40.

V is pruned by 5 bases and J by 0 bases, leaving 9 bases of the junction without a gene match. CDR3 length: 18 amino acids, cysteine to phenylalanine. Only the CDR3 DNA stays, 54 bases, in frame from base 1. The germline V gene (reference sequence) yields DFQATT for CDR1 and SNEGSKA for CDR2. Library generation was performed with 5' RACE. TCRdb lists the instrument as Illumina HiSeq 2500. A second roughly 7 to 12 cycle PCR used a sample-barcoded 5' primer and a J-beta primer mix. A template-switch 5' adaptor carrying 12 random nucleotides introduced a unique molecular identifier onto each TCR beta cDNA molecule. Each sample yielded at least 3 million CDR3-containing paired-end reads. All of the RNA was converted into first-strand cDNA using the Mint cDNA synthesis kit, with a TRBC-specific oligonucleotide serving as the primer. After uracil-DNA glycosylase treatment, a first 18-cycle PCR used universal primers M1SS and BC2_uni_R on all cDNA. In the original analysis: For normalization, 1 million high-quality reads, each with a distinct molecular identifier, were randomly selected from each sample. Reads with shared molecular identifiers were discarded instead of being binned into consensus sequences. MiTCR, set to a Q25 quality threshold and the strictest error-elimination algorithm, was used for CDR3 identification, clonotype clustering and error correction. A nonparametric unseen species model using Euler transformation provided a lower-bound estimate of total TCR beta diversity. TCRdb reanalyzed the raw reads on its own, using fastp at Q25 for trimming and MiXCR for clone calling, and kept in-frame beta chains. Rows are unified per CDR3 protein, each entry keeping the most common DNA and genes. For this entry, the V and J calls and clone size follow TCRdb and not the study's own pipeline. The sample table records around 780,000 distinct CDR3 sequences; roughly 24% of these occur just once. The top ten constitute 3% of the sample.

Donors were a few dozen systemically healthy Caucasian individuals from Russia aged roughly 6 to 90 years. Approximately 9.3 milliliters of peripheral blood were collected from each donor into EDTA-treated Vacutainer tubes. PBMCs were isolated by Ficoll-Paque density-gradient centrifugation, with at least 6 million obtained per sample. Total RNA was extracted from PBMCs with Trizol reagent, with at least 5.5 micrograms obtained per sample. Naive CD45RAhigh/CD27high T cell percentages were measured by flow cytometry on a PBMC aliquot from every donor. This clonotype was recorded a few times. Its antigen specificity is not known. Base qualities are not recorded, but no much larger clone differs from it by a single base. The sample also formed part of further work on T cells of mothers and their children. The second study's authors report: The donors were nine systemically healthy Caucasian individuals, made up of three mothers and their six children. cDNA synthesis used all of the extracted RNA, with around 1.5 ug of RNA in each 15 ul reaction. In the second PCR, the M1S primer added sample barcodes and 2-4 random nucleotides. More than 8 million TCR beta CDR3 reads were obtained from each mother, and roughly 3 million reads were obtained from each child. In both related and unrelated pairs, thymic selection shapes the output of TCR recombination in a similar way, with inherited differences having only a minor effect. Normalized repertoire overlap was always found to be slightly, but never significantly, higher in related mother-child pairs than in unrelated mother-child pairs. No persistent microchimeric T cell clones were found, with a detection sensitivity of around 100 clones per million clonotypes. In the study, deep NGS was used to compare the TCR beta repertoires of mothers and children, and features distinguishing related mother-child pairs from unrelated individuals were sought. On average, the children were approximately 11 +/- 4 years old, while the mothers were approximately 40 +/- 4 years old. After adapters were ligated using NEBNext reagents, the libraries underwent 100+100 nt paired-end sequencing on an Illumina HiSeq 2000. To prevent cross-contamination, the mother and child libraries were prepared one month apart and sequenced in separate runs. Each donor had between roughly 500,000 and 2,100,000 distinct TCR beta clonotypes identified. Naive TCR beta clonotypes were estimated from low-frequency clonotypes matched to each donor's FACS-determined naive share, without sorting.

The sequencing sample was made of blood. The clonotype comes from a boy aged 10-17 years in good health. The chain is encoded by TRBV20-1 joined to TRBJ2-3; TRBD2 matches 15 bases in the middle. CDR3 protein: CSARPGLAGGPSTDTQYF. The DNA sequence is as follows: TGCAGTGCTCGCCCCGGACTAGCGGGGGGGCCTAGCACAGATACGCAGTATTTT.